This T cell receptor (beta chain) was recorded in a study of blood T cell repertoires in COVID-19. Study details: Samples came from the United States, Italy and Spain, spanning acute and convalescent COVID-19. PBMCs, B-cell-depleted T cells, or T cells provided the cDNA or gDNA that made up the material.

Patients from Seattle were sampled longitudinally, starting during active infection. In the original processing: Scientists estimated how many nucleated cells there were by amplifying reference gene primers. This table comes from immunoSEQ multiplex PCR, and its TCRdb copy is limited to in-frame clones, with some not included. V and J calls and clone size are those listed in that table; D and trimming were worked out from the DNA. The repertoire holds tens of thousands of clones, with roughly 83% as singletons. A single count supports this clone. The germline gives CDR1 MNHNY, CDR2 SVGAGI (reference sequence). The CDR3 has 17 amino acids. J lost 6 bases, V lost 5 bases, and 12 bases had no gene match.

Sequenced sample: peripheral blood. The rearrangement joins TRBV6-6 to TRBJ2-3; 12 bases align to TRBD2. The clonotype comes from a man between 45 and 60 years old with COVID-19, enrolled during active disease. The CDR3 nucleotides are TGTGCCAGCAGTCCTGGGACTAGCGGGCCGCTTTTGGATACGCAGTATTTT. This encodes CASSPGTSGPLLDTQYF.